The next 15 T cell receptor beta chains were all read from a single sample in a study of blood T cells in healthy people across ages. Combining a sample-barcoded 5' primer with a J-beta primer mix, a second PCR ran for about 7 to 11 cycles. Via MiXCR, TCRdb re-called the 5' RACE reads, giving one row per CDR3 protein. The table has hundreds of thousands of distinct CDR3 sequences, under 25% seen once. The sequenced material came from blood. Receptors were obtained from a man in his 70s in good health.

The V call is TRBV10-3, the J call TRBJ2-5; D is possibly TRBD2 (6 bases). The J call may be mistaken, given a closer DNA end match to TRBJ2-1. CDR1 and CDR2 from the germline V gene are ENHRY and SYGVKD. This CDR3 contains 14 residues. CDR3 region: CAISEVVPEGEQFF. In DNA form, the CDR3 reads TGTGCCATCAGTGAAGTCGTCCCGGAGGGAGAGCAGTTCTTC.

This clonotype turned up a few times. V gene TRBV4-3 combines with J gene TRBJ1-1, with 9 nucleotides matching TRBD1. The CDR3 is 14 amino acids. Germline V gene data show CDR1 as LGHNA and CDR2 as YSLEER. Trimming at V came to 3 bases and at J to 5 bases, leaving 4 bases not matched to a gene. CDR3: CASSHPGTGTEAFF. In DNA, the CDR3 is TGCGCCAGCAGCCACCCCGGGACAGGGACTGAAGCTTTCTTT.

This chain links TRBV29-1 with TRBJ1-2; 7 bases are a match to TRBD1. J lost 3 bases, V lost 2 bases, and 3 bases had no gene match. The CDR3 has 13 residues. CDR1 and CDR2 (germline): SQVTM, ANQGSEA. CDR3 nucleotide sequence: TGCAGCGTTGAACCGACAGGGCACTATGGCTACACCTTC. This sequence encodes CSVEPTGHYGYTF.

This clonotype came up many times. CDR3 residues: CSASVFGNEQFF. The CDR3 DNA reads TGCAGTGCTAGCGTATTTGGCAATGAGCAGTTCTTC. The rearrangement joins TRBV20-1 to TRBJ2-1; D gene ambiguous. The CDR3 runs to 12 residues. Germline V gene lookup returns CDR1 DFQATT and CDR2 SNEGSKA (reference sequence). V was trimmed by 3 bases and J by 6 bases, leaving 9 bases between them.

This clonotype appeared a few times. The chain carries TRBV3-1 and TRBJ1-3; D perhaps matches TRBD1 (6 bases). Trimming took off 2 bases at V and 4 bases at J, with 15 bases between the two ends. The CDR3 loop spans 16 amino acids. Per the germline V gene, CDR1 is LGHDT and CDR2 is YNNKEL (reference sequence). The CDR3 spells CASSQPGGAGGNTIYF. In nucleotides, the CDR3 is TGTGCCAGCAGCCAACCTGGGGGGGCAGGAGGAAACACCATATATTTT.

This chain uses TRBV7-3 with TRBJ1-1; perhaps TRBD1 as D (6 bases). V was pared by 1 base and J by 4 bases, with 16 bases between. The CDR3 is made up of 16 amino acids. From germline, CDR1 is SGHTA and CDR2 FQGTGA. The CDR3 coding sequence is TGTGCCAGCAGCTTAAACGTGGGGGGCGCTAGCACTGAAGCTTTCTTT. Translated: CASSLNVGGASTEAFF.

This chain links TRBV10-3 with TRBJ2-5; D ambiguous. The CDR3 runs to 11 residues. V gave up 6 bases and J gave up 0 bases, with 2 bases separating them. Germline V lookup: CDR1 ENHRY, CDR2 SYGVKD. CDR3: CAIRDQETQYF. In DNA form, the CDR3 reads TGTGCCATCAGAGACCAAGAGACCCAGTACTTC.

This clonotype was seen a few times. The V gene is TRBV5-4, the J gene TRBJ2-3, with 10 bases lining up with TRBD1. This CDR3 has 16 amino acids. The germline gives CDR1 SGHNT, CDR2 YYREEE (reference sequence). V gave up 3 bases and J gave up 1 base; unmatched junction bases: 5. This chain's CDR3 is CASSSPGTGGTDTQYF. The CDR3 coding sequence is TGTGCCAGCAGCTCACCCGGGACAGGGGGCACAGATACGCAGTATTTT.

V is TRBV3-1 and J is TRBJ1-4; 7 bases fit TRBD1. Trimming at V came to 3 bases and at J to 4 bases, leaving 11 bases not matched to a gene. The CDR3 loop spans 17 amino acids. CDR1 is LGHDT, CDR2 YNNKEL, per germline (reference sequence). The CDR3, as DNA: TGTGCCAGCAGCCAGACGACAACAGGGGAGTTTAATGAAAAACTGTTTTTT. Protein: CASSQTTTGEFNEKLFF.

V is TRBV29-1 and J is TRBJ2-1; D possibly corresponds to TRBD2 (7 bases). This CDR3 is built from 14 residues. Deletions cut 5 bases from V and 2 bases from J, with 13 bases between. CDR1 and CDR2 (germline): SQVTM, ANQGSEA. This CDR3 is CSVCGGRAYNEQFF. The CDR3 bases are TGCAGCGTTTGCGGGGGCAGGGCCTACAATGAGCAGTTCTTC.

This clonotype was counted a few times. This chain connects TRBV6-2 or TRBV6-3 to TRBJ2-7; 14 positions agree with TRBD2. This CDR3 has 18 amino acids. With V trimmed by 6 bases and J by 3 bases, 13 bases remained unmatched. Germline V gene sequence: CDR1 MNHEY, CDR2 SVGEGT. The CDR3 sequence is CASRPGTSGSRRFYEQYF. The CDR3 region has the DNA TGTGCCAGCAGACCCGGGACTAGCGGGAGTAGGCGCTTCTACGAGCAGTACTTC.

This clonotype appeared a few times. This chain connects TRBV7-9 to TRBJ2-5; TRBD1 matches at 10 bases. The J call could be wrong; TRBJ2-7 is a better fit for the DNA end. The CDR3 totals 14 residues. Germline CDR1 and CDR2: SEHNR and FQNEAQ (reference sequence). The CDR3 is CASSRQGAPYEQYF. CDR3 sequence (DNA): TGTGCCAGCAGCCGACAGGGGGCTCCGTACGAGCAGTACTTC.

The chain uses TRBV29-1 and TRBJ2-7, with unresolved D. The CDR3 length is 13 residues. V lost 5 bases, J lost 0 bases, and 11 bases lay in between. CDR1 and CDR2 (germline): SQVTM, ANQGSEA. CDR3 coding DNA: TGCAGCGTTCAGATAGCCACCTCCTACGAGCAGTACTTC. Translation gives CSVQIATSYEQYF.

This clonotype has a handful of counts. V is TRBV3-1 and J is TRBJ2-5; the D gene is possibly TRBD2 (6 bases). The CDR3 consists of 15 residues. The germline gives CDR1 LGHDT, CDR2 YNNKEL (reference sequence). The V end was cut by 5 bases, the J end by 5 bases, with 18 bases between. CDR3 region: CASSVYERASETQYF. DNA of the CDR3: TGTGCCAGCAGCGTGTATGAGCGGGCCTCGGAGACCCAGTACTTC.

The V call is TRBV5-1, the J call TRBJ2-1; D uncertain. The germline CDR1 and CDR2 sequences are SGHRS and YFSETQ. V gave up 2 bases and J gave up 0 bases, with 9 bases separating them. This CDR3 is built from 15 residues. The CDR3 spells CASSFEVGSYNEQFF. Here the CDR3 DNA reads TGCGCCAGCAGCTTTGAGGTGGGCTCCTACAATGAGCAGTTCTTC.